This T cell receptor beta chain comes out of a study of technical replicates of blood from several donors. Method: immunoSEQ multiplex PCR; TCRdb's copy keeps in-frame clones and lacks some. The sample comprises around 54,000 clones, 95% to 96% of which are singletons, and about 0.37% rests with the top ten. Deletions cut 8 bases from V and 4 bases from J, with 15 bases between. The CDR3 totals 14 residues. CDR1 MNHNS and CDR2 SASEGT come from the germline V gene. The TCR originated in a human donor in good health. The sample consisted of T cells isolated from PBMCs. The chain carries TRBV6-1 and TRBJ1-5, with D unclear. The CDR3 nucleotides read TGTGCCAGCTCCCCCGTTTGGGAGAATCAGCCCCAGCATTTT. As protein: CASSPVWENQPQHF.